This passage covers 20 T cell receptor beta chains from one sample sequenced in a study of blood T cell repertoires in COVID-19. Profiling relied on immunoSEQ multiplex PCR, and the TCRdb table lists in-frame clones only, not all of them. The sample lists 300,000 to 400,000 clones, about nine tenths occurring once. Sequenced input: peripheral blood. Every receptor here comes from a woman in her 30s with COVID-19, enrolled during active disease.

The J gene is TRBJ2-2, the V gene TRBV7-9; the match to TRBD2 covers 7 bases. The CDR3 has 17 residues. Germline V gene lookup returns CDR1 SEHNR and CDR2 FQNEAQ (reference sequence). The junction had 6 bases not matched to a gene; V was cut back by 0 bases and J by 2 bases. CDR3 bases: TGTGCCAGCAGCTTAGCGATGGGAGGGAGCAACACCGGGGAGCTGTTTTTT. Protein product: CASSLAMGGSNTGELFF.

The chain uses TRBV4-2 and TRBJ2-1, with TRBD2 matching over 11 bases. The length of the CDR3 is 15 residues. The trim removed 3 bases at V and 8 bases at J, leaving 6 bases unmatched. Germline values: CDR1 LGHNA, CDR2 YNFKEQ. CDR3 region: CASSQTSGTVDEQFF. The CDR3 region has the DNA TGTGCCAGCAGCCAGACTAGCGGGACGGTGGATGAGCAGTTCTTC.

The chain recombines TRBV19 with TRBJ1-4, with D possibly matching TRBD1 (5 bases). This CDR3 has 17 residues. Germline CDR1 and CDR2: LNHDA and SQIVND (reference sequence). The germline V and J ends were trimmed by 4 bases and 5 bases, with 20 bases remaining between them. CDR3 bases: TGTGCCAGTAGTAAGACCCCCGAACAGGCTTCAAATGAAAAACTGTTTTTT. Protein sequence: CASSKTPEQASNEKLFF.

V is TRBV3-1 (or the pseudogene TRBV3-2) and J is TRBJ2-5, with TRBD1 matching over 7 bases. This CDR3 has 18 amino acids. Trimming removed 0 bases from V and 3 bases from J; junction bases left unmatched: 13. The germline CDR1 and CDR2 sequences are LGHDT and YNNKEL (reference sequence). CDR3 in DNA: TGTGCCAGCAGCCAAGATAGTGACAGGGTGATCGCGGAAGAGACCCAGTACTTC. Translated: CASSQDSDRVIAEETQYF.

The V gene is TRBV5-1, the J gene TRBJ2-2, with TRBD2 identical over 10 bases. The CDR3 totals 15 residues. The V gene's germline CDR1 is SGHRS and CDR2 YFSETQ. With 2 bases clipped from V and 5 bases from J, the junction kept 3 bases outside the gene matches. In nucleotides, the CDR3 is TGCGCCAGCAGCTTAAAAGCGGGAGGGACCGGGGAGCTGTTTTTT. Protein product: CASSLKAGGTGELFF.

The chain employs TRBV5-6 and TRBJ2-7; 11 positions agree with TRBD2. From germline, CDR1 is SGHDT and CDR2 YYEEEE. The CDR3 sequence is 17 residues long. J lost 1 base, V lost 5 bases, and 11 bases had no gene match. CDR3 nucleotides: TGTGCCAGCAGGAGCGGGACTAGCGGAGCCTTGTCCTACGAGCAGTACTTC. Translation: CASRSGTSGALSYEQYF.

The sample holds a few counts of this clone. CDR3 protein: CASRIGSYGYTF. The CDR3, as DNA: TGTGCCAGCAGAATCGGGAGCTATGGCTACACCTTC. The V call is TRBV6-5, the J call TRBJ1-2; D gene unclear. Germline assignment: CDR1 MNHEY and CDR2 SVGAGI. V was clipped by 6 bases and J by 4 bases, with 9 bases between them. The CDR3 runs 12 residues.

V usage is TRBV3-1 (or the pseudogene TRBV3-2) and J usage is TRBJ1-1; D possibly corresponds to TRBD1 (6 bases). V dropped 3 bases and J dropped 1 base, with 9 bases sitting between them. Germline CDR1 is LGHDT and CDR2 is YNNKEL (reference sequence). The CDR3 has 14 residues. In nucleotides, the CDR3 is TGTGCCAGCAGCCATAGACAGGCGAACACTGAAGCTTTCTTT. Its protein product is CASSHRQANTEAFF.

This clone was counted between two and nine times. In the same sample, other DNA sequences code for this CDR3. The chain employs TRBV28 and TRBJ2-5; 8 bases map to TRBD1. Trimming took 6 bases from V and 2 from J; bases not matched to a gene: 11. Germline V lookup: CDR1 MDHEN, CDR2 SYDVKM. The CDR3 sequence is 16 residues long. DNA of the CDR3: TGTGCCAGCAGCCCACGACAGGGGATCAAACAAGAGACCCAGTACTTC. Protein sequence: CASSPRQGIKQETQYF.

The chain has TRBV7-9 and TRBJ1-3; D remains ambiguous. The CDR3 is 13 residues long. V shed 0 bases and J shed 4 bases, with 4 bases lying between them. In germline, CDR1 is SEHNR, CDR2 FQNEAQ (reference sequence). The CDR3: CASSLAQGNTIYF. The CDR3 nucleotides are TGTGCCAGCAGCTTAGCGCAGGGAAACACCATATATTTT.

This clone is a singleton in its sample. The chain employs TRBV12-3 or TRBV12-4 and TRBJ2-7; 7 bases agree with TRBD1. CDR3 length equals 12 residues. V lost 1 base to trimming and J lost 6 bases; unmatched junction nucleotides: 0. CDR3 sequence: CASSLEGAEQYF. The CDR3 nucleotides read TGTGCCAGCAGTTTAGAGGGGGCCGAGCAGTACTTC.

The count of this clone is one. V and J are TRBV7-8 and TRBJ1-1, with D uncertain. Deletions cut 7 bases from V and 3 bases from J, with 12 bases between. Germline V lookup: CDR1 SGHVS, CDR2 FQNEAQ. The CDR3 length is 13 residues. CDR3 amino acids: CASKQWEDTEAFF. Here the CDR3 DNA reads TGTGCCAGCAAACAATGGGAGGACACTGAAGCTTTCTTT.

This clone occurred a few times. The rearrangement uses TRBV29-1 and TRBJ1-4, with D perhaps TRBD1 (5 bases). CDR1 is SQVTM and CDR2 is ANQGSEA in the germline V gene. Trimming shortened V by 6 bases and J by 2 bases, and 10 bases separated the two germline ends. The CDR3 is 13 residues long. The DNA for the CDR3 is TGCAGCGTCCAGGGTACCACTAATGAAAAACTGTTTTTT. It encodes CSVQGTTNEKLFF.

V gene TRBV4-1 combines with J gene TRBJ2-2; no clear D. The V gene lost 1 base and the J gene lost 4 bases, with 7 bases spanning the gap. Germline V lookup: CDR1 MGHRA, CDR2 YSYEKL. This CDR3 is built from 14 residues. For the CDR3, the DNA is TGCGCCAGCAGCCAAGTAGAGTTCACCGGGGAGCTGTTTTTT. Amino acids: CASSQVEFTGELFF.

This chain connects TRBV7-9 to TRBJ1-1; D possibly corresponds to TRBD1 (5 bases). V shed 6 bases and J shed 1 base, with 6 bases lying between them. This CDR3 contains 12 residues. Germline-derived CDR1 and CDR2 are SEHNR and FQNEAQ (reference sequence). Here the CDR3 DNA reads TGTGCCAGCAGAACAGGGAACACTGAAGCTTTCTTT. This translates into CASRTGNTEAFF.

The chain employs TRBV5-1 and TRBJ2-7; 10 bases are a match to TRBD1. Trimming took 0 bases from V and 5 from J; bases not matched to a gene: 5. The CDR3 extends over 15 amino acids. Germline V gene sequence: CDR1 SGHRS, CDR2 YFSETQ. The CDR3 reads CASSLGGTGAHEQYF. The CDR3 region has the DNA TGCGCCAGCAGCTTGGGGGGGACAGGGGCCCACGAGCAGTACTTC.

This chain connects TRBV9 to TRBJ2-5, with D possibly being TRBD2 (5 bases). Trimming left V 2 bases short and J 1 base short, with 12 bases between. The CDR3 length is 15 residues. Looked up from germline, CDR1 is SGDLS and CDR2 is YYNGEE. Here the CDR3 reads CASSVRAALQETQYF. CDR3 in DNA: TGTGCCAGCAGCGTTCGAGCGGCCCTCCAAGAGACCCAGTACTTC.

The V gene is TRBV16, the J gene TRBJ1-1; 7 bases line up with TRBD1. V lost 2 bases, J lost 6 bases, and 3 bases stayed unmatched. This CDR3 contains 13 residues. From germline, CDR1 is KGHSY and CDR2 FQNENV. The CDR3: CASSQDRAAEAFF. In nucleotides, the CDR3 is TGTGCCAGCAGCCAAGACAGGGCCGCTGAAGCTTTCTTT.

The rearrangement uses TRBV7-2 and TRBJ2-5, with D possibly matching TRBD1 (5 bases). The germline gives CDR1 SGHTA, CDR2 FQGNSA. CDR3 length: 14 residues. Trimming pared 7 bases from V and 5 bases from J, leaving 17 bases between. CDR3 in DNA: TGTGCCAGCACCCAGGGAAGAGTGGTGGAGACCCAGTACTTC. This encodes CASTQGRVVETQYF.

The genes are TRBV5-1 and TRBJ2-7, with 9 bases that match TRBD1. Germline CDR1 reads SGHRS; CDR2 reads YFSETQ. CDR3 length: 16 amino acids. V lost 4 bases, J lost 6 bases, and 14 bases stayed unmatched. The CDR3 nucleotides read TGCGCCAGCAGCCCAACCCCGGGACAGGGAACCCGCGAGCAGTACTTC. Translation gives CASSPTPGQGTREQYF.